The 14 T cell receptor beta chains listed next were all sequenced from one sample in a study of T cell responses to AZD1222 COVID-19 vaccine. Assay: immunoSEQ multiplex PCR; the TCRdb copy retains only in-frame clones and omits some. The table lists under 150,000 clones, more than 85% of them singletons. Source: peripheral blood, taken on day 0 of AZD1222 vaccination. These receptors came from an adult in good health.

The rearrangement uses TRBV7-3 and TRBJ1-5; D may be TRBD1 (5 bases). CDR1 is SGHTA, CDR2 FQGTGA, per germline. The CDR3 has 13 amino acids. Deletions cut 6 bases from V and 7 bases from J, with 13 bases between. The CDR3 sequence: CASSWDGAQPQHF. CDR3 sequence (DNA): TGTGCCAGCAGTTGGGACGGTGCCCAGCCCCAGCATTTT. Looking up the rest from reference TRBV7-3 and TRBJ1-5 gives the full variable domain: GAGVSQTPSNKVTEKGKYVELRCDPISGHTALYWYRQSLGQGPEFLIYFQGTGAADDSGLPNDRFFAVRPEGSVSTLKIQRTERGDSAVYLCASSWDGAQPQHFGDGTRLSIL.

V is TRBV7-6 and J is TRBJ1-5; TRBD1 might be the D (6 bases). Trimming stripped 5 bases from V and 5 bases from J, with 16 bases between. The CDR3 runs to 15 residues. Per the germline V gene, CDR1 is SGHVS and CDR2 is FNYEAQ. CDR3 coding DNA: TGTGCCAGCAGCCCGATCAGACAGGCCGATCAGCCCCAGCATTTT. Amino acids: CASSPIRQADQPQHF.

A note on this clone: It may be a read error: a sequence one base away is much more abundant. Different DNA sequences within this sample yield the same CDR3. J is TRBJ2-7 and V is TRBV4-1; TRBD2 aligns across 12 bases. There are 16 residues in the CDR3. In germline, CDR1 is MGHRA, CDR2 YSYEKL. The CDR3 reads CASSQEPSGRAHEQYF. The CDR3 DNA reads as TGTGCCAGCAGCCAAGAGCCTAGCGGGAGGGCCCACGAGCAGTACTTC.

This clone has a handful of counts. The J gene is TRBJ2-2, the V gene TRBV6-4; D might be TRBD2 (5 bases). Per germline, CDR1 MRHNA and CDR2 SNTAGT. The length of the CDR3 is 15 residues. Trimming removed 2 bases at V and 3 bases at J, with 10 bases between. CDR3 amino acids: CASSDEGPDTGELFF. The DNA of the CDR3 is TGTGCCAGCAGTGACGAGGGTCCCGACACCGGGGAGCTGTTTTTT.

This sequence joins TRBV3-1 (or the pseudogene TRBV3-2) and TRBJ2-1; the match to TRBD1 covers 7 bases. V shed 1 base and J 8 bases; nucleotides not matched to a gene: 11. Germline CDR1 reads LGHDT; CDR2 reads YNNKEL (reference sequence). The CDR3 runs to 16 residues. The CDR3 DNA sequence: TGTGCCAGCAGCCAAGTTCTCCTGACAGGGCCGGATGAGCAGTTCTTC. Amino acid sequence: CASSQVLLTGPDEQFF.

The chain carries TRBV7-3 and TRBJ2-6; tentative D call: TRBD2 (5 bases). Trimming took off 2 bases at V and 0 bases at J, with 8 bases between the two ends. The CDR3 loop spans 16 amino acids. Germline V gene sequence: CDR1 SGHTA, CDR2 FQGTGA. The CDR3 loop reads CASSLVGVSGANVLTF. DNA for the CDR3: TGTGCCAGCAGCTTAGTCGGGGTCTCTGGGGCCAACGTCCTGACTTTC.

Note on this clone: A junction end diverges from the germline sequence, so it may reflect a read error. V gene TRBV30 combines with J gene TRBJ2-7, with 9 bases that match TRBD2. The CDR3 covers 13 residues. Germline V gene sequence: CDR1 GTSNPN, CDR2 SVGIG (reference sequence). The CDR3 sequence is CAWSSLFTGTSFF. The CDR3 coding sequence is TGTGCCTGGAGCAGCCTCTTTACCGGGACTAGCTTTTTC.

The chain joins TRBV7-9 to TRBJ2-3; 11 bases align to TRBD2. The length of the CDR3 is 19 residues. The ends lost 2 bases at V and 5 bases at J; junction bases unmatched: 15. Germline V gives CDR1 SEHNR, CDR2 FQNEAQ (reference sequence). CDR3 nucleotides: TGTGCCAGCAGCTTACCCAGACTAGCGGGATCCCCCGGCGGAGATACGCAGTATTTT. As protein: CASSLPRLAGSPGGDTQYF.

V is TRBV7-2 and J is TRBJ1-4, with D possibly matching TRBD1 (6 bases). The CDR3 is 13 amino acids. V was shortened by 5 bases and J by 7 bases, with 11 bases between the two germline ends. CDR1 and CDR2 from the germline V gene are SGHTA and FQGNSA. CDR3 protein: CASSRGQLEKLFF. The CDR3 DNA is TGTGCCAGCAGCCGCGGACAGCTTGAAAAACTGTTTTTT.

The rearrangement links TRBV7-9 to TRBJ1-2; a possible D gene is TRBD1 (6 bases). This CDR3 comprises 14 residues. Germline values: CDR1 SEHNR, CDR2 FQNEAQ (reference sequence). Deletions cut 1 base from V and 6 bases from J, with 12 bases between. The CDR3 DNA reads TGTGCCAGCAGCTTAGAGGGGGGGCGAAATGGCTACACCTTC. Its translation: CASSLEGGRNGYTF.

The genes are TRBV28 and TRBJ2-6; a possible D gene is TRBD1 (6 bases). The CDR3 consists of 19 residues. Germline assignment: CDR1 MDHEN and CDR2 SYDVKM. V was cut by 9 bases and J by 2 bases, with 26 bases left in between. The CDR3: CASKRPGDFRPTGANVLTF. The CDR3 nucleotides read TGTGCCAGTAAACGGCCAGGGGATTTTAGACCGACTGGGGCCAACGTCCTGACTTTC. Filled out from reference TRBV28 and TRBJ2-6, the complete variable domain reads DVKVTQSSRYLVKRTGEKVFLECVQDMDHENMFWYRQDPGLGLRLIYFSYDVKMKEKGDIPEGYSVSREKKERFSLILESASTNQTSMYLCASKRPGDFRPTGANVLTFGAGSRLTVL.

This chain joins TRBV7-9 and TRBJ2-5, with D perhaps TRBD1 or TRBD2 (6 bases each). Trimming shortened V by 6 bases and J by 5 bases, and 19 bases separated the two germline ends. The CDR3 has 15 residues. Germline V gene sequence: CDR1 SEHNR, CDR2 FQNEAQ (reference sequence). The CDR3 DNA reads as TGTGCCAGCAGTTCGGCACCGGGGGCCGGGGAGACCCAGTACTTC. It encodes CASSSAPGAGETQYF.

This clone occurred a few times. The chain is built from TRBV11-2 and TRBJ1-6; TRBD1 is a possible D gene (6 bases). The CDR3 is made up of 16 amino acids. V dropped 1 base and J dropped 7 bases, with 14 bases sitting between them. Germline lookup yields CDR1 SGHAT and CDR2 FQNNGV. CDR3 in DNA: TGTGCCAGCAGCTTAGTAGGGGGGGGCTGGAATTCACCCCTCCACTTT. It yields the protein CASSLVGGGWNSPLHF.

V usage is TRBV7-2 and J usage is TRBJ1-3; tentatively, D is TRBD1 (5 bases). The CDR3 runs 16 residues. Per germline, CDR1 SGHTA and CDR2 FQGNSA. V was cut by 2 bases and J by 0 bases, with 11 bases left in between. The CDR3 DNA follows: TGTGCCAGCAGCTTATTGGGGCTCAGCTCTGGAAACACCATATATTTT. Amino acid sequence: CASSLLGLSSGNTIYF.